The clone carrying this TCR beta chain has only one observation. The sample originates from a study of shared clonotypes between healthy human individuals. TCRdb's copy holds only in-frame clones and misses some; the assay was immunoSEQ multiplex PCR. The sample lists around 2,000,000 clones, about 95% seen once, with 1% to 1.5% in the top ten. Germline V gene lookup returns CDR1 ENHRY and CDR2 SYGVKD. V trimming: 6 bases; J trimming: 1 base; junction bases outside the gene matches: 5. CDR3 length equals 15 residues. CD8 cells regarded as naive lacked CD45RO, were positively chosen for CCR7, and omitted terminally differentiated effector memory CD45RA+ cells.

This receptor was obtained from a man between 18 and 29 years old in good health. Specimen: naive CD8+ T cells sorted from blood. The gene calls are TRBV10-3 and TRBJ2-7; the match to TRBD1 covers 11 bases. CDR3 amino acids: CAIRNGTGGSYEQYF. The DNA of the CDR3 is TGTGCCATCAGGAATGGGACAGGGGGATCCTACGAGCAGTACTTC.